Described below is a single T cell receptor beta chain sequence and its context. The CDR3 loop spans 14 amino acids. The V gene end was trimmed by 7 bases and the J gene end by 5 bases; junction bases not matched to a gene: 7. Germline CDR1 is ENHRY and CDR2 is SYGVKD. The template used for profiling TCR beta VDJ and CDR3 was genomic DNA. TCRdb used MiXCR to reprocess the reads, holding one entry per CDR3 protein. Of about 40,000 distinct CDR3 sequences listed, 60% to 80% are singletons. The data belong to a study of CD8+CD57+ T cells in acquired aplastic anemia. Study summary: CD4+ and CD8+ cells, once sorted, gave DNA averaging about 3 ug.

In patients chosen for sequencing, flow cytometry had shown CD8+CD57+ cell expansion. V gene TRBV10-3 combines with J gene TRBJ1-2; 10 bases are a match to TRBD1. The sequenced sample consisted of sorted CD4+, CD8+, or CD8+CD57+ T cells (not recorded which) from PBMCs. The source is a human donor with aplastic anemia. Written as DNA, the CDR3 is TGTGCCATCACCGTCGGACAGGGGGTTTATGGCTACACCTTC. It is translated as CAITVGQGVYGYTF.